This T cell receptor beta chain is from a study of regulatory T cells in long-lasting Graves disease. Whole-study context: Graves' patients who were just diagnosed had used antithyroid drugs for under 3 months.

Comment on this clonotype: Its antigen is still unknown.

HTBI primers from iRepertoire and Arm-PCR of CDR3 regions yielded the TCR beta libraries. Per the authors' pipeline: Segment identification across samples yielded 50 to 80 TRBV and some 13 TRBJ segments. Via MiXCR, TCRdb re-called the multiplex PCR reads, giving one row per CDR3 protein. The V and J calls and clone size are TCRdb's, not the authors'. The sample comprises approximately 400,000 distinct CDR3 sequences, around 14% of which are singletons, and approximately 15% rests with the top ten. CDR1 and CDR2 from the germline V gene are SGHRS and YFSETQ. The CDR3 sequence is 15 residues long. Germline trimming cut 4 bases from V and 10 bases from J; bases unmatched to any gene: 7. Time point meaning: newly diagnosed GD, antithyroid drugs for less than 3 months. Preparation of the TCR library used RNA extracted from PBMCs. General study results and limits: Sample size was small, which may have lowered accuracy.

These data also featured in a second study, about T cells in Graves' hyperthyroidism and ophthalmopathy. This second report adds: Stability of Graves' hyperthyroidism was defined as absent ophthalmopathy progression within 18 months.

This clonotype was obtained from a woman in her 30s with Graves disease. This rearrangement joins TRBV5-1 to TRBJ2-1; 14 bases fit TRBD2. The specimen was peripheral blood mononuclear cells (PBMCs), collected at new diagnosis, from a patient treated with antithyroid drugs. CDR3 coding DNA: TGCGCCAGCAGCGCCGGACTAGCGGGAGGCCCCGAGCAGTTCTTC. Protein sequence: CASSAGLAGGPEQFF.